A selection of T cell receptor beta chains follows, all from one sample in a study of PD-1 blockade in mismatch repair-deficient tumors. Here immunoSEQ multiplex PCR was the method, and the copy in TCRdb shows in-frame clones only, minus some. The sample holds about 120,000 clones, 88% seen once. The input for sequencing was peripheral blood, taken approximately 73 weeks after starting pembrolizumab. The receptors stem from an adult with mismatch repair-deficient cancer. Both conserved end residues are part of each CDR3. The D gene is left open where the match is weak. Only some rows state a clone size, as once, few, many or a class for expanded clones.

j_call	d_call	v_call	clone_size	cdr3_nt	cdr3_aa
TRBJ2-7	TRBD1	TRBV5-1	once	TGCGCCAGCAGCTTCTGGGACAGGGTGATCGAGCAGTACTTC	CASSFWDRVIEQYF
TRBJ2-7	NA	TRBV5-6	NA	TGTGCCAGCAGCCAAGGACAGTCCCCCTACGAGCAGTACTTC	CASSQGQSPYEQYF
TRBJ2-2	NA	TRBV6-5	NA	TGTGCCAGCAGTTGGCGGCAGGGGGGGGAGCTGTTTTTT	CASSWRQGGELFF
TRBJ2-2	NA	TRBV27	NA	TGTGCCAGCAGTTTATCTGAGGGCACCGGGGAGCTGTTTTTT	CASSLSEGTGELFF
TRBJ2-7	NA	TRBV18	NA	TGTGCCAGCTCACCAGGGGGATCCGAGCAGTACTTC	CASSPGGSEQYF
TRBJ2-1	NA	TRBV27	NA	TGTGCCAGCAGTTTGGGCTGGGACAATGAGCAGTTCTTC	CASSLGWDNEQFF
TRBJ2-5	TRBD1	TRBV6-6	NA	TGTGCCAGCAGTGGACGACAGGGTGGGGAGACCCAGTACTTC	CASSGRQGGETQYF
TRBJ1-1	NA	TRBV15	NA	TGTGCCACTAACACCCGGGCCGGGAACACTGAAGCTTTCTTT	CATNTRAGNTEAFF
TRBJ2-3	NA	TRBV7-9	NA	TGTGCCAGCAGCTTAGACCTGGAACTTCAAAGCACAGATACGCAGTATTTT	CASSLDLELQSTDTQYF
TRBJ2-1	NA	TRBV4-3	NA	TGCGCCAGCAGCCAAGCCCCTTCCCTATACAATGAGCAGTTCTTC	CASSQAPSLYNEQFF
TRBJ2-7	TRBD1	TRBV5-1	NA	TGCGCCAGCAGCCTCCGACAGGGACCCTACGAGCAGTACTTC	CASSLRQGPYEQYF
TRBJ2-7	NA	TRBV28	once	TGTGCCAGCAGTCTGACGCCGGGGCCGGCGACAACTCCCTACGAGCAGTACTTC	CASSLTPGPATTPYEQYF
TRBJ2-7	NA	TRBV5-4	NA	TGTGCCAGCAGCCTAAAGGGGACCTCCTACGAGCAGTACTTC	CASSLKGTSYEQYF
TRBJ1-1	NA	TRBV7-9	NA	TGTGCCAGCAGCTTAGGGCTTGGGACTGAAGCTTTCTTT	CASSLGLGTEAFF
TRBJ2-7	TRBD2	TRBV12-5	once	TGTGCTAGTGCTAGCGGCCCCTACGAGCAGTACTTC	CASASGPYEQYF
TRBJ2-6	NA	TRBV6-5	NA	TGTGCCAGCAGGGGGGGTGGGGCCAACGTCCTGACTTTC	CASRGGGANVLTF
TRBJ2-1	TRBD2	TRBV28	NA	TGTGCCAGCAGTTCACTAGCGGGAGGTTTTTATGAGCAGTTCTTC	CASSSLAGGFYEQFF
TRBJ2-7	TRBD1	TRBV10-2	NA	TGCGCCAGTGACCCTACCGGGGACAGCGAGCAGTACTTC	CASDPTGDSEQYF
TRBJ2-7	TRBD2	TRBV7-6	few	TGTGCCAGCAGCCGGACTAGCGGGAGTATTTACGAGCAGTACTTC	CASSRTSGSIYEQYF
TRBJ2-5	NA	TRBV9	NA	TGTGCCAGCAGCGTAGGAGGAGGAGAGGAGACCCAGTACTTC	CASSVGGGEETQYF
TRBJ1-5	NA	TRBV6-5	NA	TGTGCCAGCAGTTTAGCTAGCAATCAGCCCCAGCATTTT	CASSLASNQPQHF
TRBJ2-7	TRBD2	TRBV15	NA	TGTGCCACCAGCAGCGACCTTGAATTCGGGAGGGTCTCCTACGAGCAGTACTTC	CATSSDLEFGRVSYEQYF
TRBJ2-2	NA	TRBV5-1	NA	TGCGCCAGCAGCTTGTACAGGGTATCAAACACCGGGGAGCTGTTTTTT	CASSLYRVSNTGELFF
TRBJ2-7	TRBD2	TRBV27	NA	TGTGCCACCCGGACTAGCGGGAGAGGAGAGCAGTACTTC	CATRTSGRGEQYF
TRBJ2-1	NA	TRBV6-5	NA	TGTGCCAGTTATCGGGGAGACAATGAGCAGTTCTTC	CASYRGDNEQFF
TRBJ1-2	NA	TRBV9	few	TGTGCCAGCAGCGTAGACGGGAACTATGGCTACACCTTC	CASSVDGNYGYTF
TRBJ2-1	TRBD1	TRBV4-3	NA	TGCGCCAGCAGCCAAGGGCTGACAGGGTTGAATGAGCAGTTCTTC	CASSQGLTGLNEQFF
TRBJ2-2	NA	TRBV7-9	NA	TGTGCCAGCAGCTCCCCTAGACTAGAAGGCACCGGGGAGCTGTTTTTT	CASSSPRLEGTGELFF
TRBJ2-2	NA	TRBV6-4	NA	TGTGCCAGCAGTGCGGGAGACACCGGGGAGCTGTTTTTT	CASSAGDTGELFF
TRBJ2-7	TRBD2	TRBV30	NA	TGTGCCTGGAGTGGGGGGGGAGGCGAGCAGTACTTC	CAWSGGGGEQYF
TRBJ1-1	NA	TRBV19	NA	TGTGCCAGTGAGAGGGCTAGGGGAGTTGAAGCTTTCTTT	CASERARGVEAFF
TRBJ2-7	TRBD1	TRBV5-1	NA	TGCGCCAGCAGCTTGGTAAGACAGGGGGCTCGGGAGCAGTACTTC	CASSLVRQGAREQYF
TRBJ2-7	TRBD1	TRBV2	NA	TGTGCCAGCATCCTGGTCCGGGACAGTGGAACCTACGAGCAGTACTTC	CASILVRDSGTYEQYF
TRBJ2-7	TRBD2	TRBV28	NA	TGTGCCAGCGGGGCGGGAGAGTGGGGCTCCTACGAGCAGTACTTC	CASGAGEWGSYEQYF
TRBJ2-2	NA	TRBV14	few	TGTGCCAGCAGCCAAGACGGCGGGTACGGGGAGCTGTTTTTT	CASSQDGGYGELFF
TRBJ2-1	NA	TRBV7-8	NA	TGTGCCAGCAGCTCTCACAGGTACCTACTGCACAATGAGCAGTTCTTC	CASSSHRYLLHNEQFF
TRBJ2-1	TRBD2	TRBV2	NA	TGTGCCAGCACCAGGCACAGCGGGAACAATGAGCAGTTCTTC	CASTRHSGNNEQFF
TRBJ2-3	NA	TRBV6-1	NA	TGTGCCAGCGGGGGCAGGGGCATCACAGATACGCAGTATTTT	CASGGRGITDTQYF
TRBJ1-2	TRBD1	TRBV7-9	NA	TGTGCCAGCAGACCGACAGGGGCTTCCTATGGCTACACCTTC	CASRPTGASYGYTF
TRBJ2-7	NA	TRBV4-3	NA	TGCGCCAGCAGCCAAGTCCGGTGGTACGAGCAGTACTTC	CASSQVRWYEQYF
TRBJ1-1	TRBD1	TRBV6-5	NA	TGTGCCAGCAGTGCAGGGGGCGTCGGTGAAGCTTTCTTT	CASSAGGVGEAFF
TRBJ2-2	NA	TRBV7-9	NA	TGTGCCAGCAGCCTAAGGGTGGACACCGGGGAGCTGTTTTTT	CASSLRVDTGELFF
TRBJ2-7	NA	TRBV25-1	NA	TGTGCCAGCAGTGATATCGCAGACTCCTACGAGCAGTACTTC	CASSDIADSYEQYF
TRBJ1-5	NA	TRBV4-1	NA	TGCGCCAGCAGCCAAGAGGGGGGGAATCAGCCCCAGCATTTT	CASSQEGGNQPQHF
TRBJ2-7	TRBD1	TRBV30	NA	TGTGCCGGTGGGACAGTCCGCTCCTACGAGCAGTACTTC	CAGGTVRSYEQYF
TRBJ1-2	NA	TRBV27	NA	TGTGCCAGCAGTCTTATCCCCAATTACGGCTACACCTTC	CASSLIPNYGYTF
TRBJ2-7	NA	TRBV12-5	NA	TGTGCTAGTGGTTTAAGTGTGACGGGGACACCCTACGAGCAGTACTTC	CASGLSVTGTPYEQYF
TRBJ1-1	NA	TRBV6-1	NA	TGTGCCAGCAGTGAAAAAAGGTACATGAACACTGAAGCTTTCTTT	CASSEKRYMNTEAFF